The present TCR beta chain was sequenced within a study of T cell repertoires in breast cancer. Across the study: Healthy donors' blood served as controls for breast cancer tumor, lymph node and blood samples. Nine healthy donors served as controls.

Relative to its sample, this clonotype is large. Its matching antigen is unknown. The expanded emulsion RT-PCR method captured paired alpha and beta chains from CD8+ T cells. Study results and limitations: Eight TRBV7 primers may have caused mispriming bias toward TRBV7 in shared TCRs.

Germline V CDR1 and CDR2: SNHLY, FYNNEI. Trimming shortened V by 7 bases and J by 3 bases, and 10 bases separated the two germline ends. The CDR3 extends over 13 amino acids. Unpaired genes were suppressed by blocking oligonucleotides during a second nested PCR. TCRdb analysed the emulsion pairing reads with MiXCR anew, one entry per CDR3 protein. This sample has under 5,500 distinct CDR3 sequences, with under 45% found just once. V and J are TRBV2 and TRBJ1-5; a weak D match, TRBD1 (5 bases). The source is a pool of human donors with breast cancer or a healthy control (not recorded which). Input material: CD8+ T cells. CDR3 amino acids: CASTPGVNQPQHF. Written as DNA, the CDR3 is TGTGCCAGCACGCCGGGGGTCAATCAGCCCCAGCATTTT. Filled out from reference TRBV2 and TRBJ1-5, the complete variable domain reads EPEVTQTPSHQVTQMGQEVILRCVPISNHLYFYWYRQILGQKVEFLVSFYNNEISEKSEIFDDQFSVERPDGSNFTLKIRSTKLEDSAMYFCASTPGVNQPQHFGDGTRLSIL.